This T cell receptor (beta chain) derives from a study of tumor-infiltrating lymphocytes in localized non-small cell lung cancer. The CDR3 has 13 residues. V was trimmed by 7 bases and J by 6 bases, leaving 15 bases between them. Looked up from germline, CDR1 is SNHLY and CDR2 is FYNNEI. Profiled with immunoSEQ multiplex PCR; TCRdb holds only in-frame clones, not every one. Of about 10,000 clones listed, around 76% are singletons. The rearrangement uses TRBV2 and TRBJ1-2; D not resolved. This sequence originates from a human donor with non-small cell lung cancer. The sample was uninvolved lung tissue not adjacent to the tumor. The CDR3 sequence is CASTTEKYNGYTF. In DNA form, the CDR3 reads TGTGCCAGCACCACCGAGAAGTATAATGGCTACACCTTC. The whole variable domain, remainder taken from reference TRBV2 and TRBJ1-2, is EPEVTQTPSHQVTQMGQEVILRCVPISNHLYFYWYRQILGQKVEFLVSFYNNEISEKSEIFDDQFSVERPDGSNFTLKIRSTKLEDSAMYFCASTTEKYNGYTFGSGTRLTVV.